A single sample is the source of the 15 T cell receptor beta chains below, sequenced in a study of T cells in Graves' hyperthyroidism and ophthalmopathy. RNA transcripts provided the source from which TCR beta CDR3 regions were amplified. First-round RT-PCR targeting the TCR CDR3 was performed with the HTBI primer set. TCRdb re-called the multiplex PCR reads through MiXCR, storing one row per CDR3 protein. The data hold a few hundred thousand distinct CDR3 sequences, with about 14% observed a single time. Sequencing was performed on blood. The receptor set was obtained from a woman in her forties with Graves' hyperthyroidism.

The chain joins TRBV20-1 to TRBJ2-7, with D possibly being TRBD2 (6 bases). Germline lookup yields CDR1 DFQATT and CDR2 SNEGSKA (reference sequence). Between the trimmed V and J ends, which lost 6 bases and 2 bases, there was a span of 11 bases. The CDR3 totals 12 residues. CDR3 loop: CSASGGTYEQYF. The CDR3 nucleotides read TGCAGTGCCAGCGGCGGGACCTACGAGCAGTACTTC.

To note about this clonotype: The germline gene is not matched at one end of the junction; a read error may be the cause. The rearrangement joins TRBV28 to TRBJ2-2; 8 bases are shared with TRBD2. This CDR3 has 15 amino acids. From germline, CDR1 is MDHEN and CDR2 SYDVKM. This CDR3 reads CAGSGGDLDTRELFF. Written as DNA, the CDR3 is TGTGCCGGCAGCGGGGGTGACTTAGACACCAGGGAGCTGTTTTTT.

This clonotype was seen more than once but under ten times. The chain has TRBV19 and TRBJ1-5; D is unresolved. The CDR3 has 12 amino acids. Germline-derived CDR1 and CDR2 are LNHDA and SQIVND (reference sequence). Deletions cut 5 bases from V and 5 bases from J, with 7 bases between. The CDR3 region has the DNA TGTGCCAGTAGTCGGCCCGATCAGCCCCAGCATTTT. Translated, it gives CASSRPDQPQHF.

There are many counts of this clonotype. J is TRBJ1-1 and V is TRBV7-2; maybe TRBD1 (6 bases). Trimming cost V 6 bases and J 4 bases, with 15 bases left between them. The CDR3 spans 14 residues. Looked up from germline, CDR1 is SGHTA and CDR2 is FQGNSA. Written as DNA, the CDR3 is TGTGCCAGCAGACTGGCAGGGGCGGGCACTGAAGCTTTCTTT. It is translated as CASRLAGAGTEAFF.

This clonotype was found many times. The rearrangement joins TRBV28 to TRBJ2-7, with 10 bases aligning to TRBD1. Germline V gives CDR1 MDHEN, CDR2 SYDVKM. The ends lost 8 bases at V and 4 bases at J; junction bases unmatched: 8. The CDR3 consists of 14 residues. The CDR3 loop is CASFSGTGAYEQYF. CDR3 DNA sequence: TGTGCCAGCTTCTCCGGGACAGGGGCTTACGAGCAGTACTTC.

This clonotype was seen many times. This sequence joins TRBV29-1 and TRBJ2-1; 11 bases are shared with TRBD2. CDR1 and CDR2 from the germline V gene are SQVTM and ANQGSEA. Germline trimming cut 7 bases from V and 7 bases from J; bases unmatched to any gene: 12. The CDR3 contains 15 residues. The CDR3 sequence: CSGDSGRVNRNEQFF. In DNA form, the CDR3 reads TGCAGCGGAGATAGCGGGAGGGTTAATAGAAATGAGCAGTTCTTC.

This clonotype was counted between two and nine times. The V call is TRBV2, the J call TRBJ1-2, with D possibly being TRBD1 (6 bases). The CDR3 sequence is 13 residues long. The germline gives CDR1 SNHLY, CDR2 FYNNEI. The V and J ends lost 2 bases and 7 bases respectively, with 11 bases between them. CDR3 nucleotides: TGTGCCAGCAGTGAAACAGGGTTCTCTGGCTACACCTTC. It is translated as CASSETGFSGYTF.

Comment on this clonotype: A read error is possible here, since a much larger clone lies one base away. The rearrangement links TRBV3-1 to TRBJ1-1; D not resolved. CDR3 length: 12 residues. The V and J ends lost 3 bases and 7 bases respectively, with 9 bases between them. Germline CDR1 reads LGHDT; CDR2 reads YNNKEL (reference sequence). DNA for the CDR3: TGTGCCAGCAGCCAGGGAAAGGGTGAAGCTTTCTTT. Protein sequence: CASSQGKGEAFF.

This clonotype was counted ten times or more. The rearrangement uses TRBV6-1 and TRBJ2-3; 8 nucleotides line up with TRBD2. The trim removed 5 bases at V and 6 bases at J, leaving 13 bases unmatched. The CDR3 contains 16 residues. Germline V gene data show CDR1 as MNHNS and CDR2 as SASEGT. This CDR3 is CASSYNPRGGLDTQYF. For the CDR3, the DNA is TGTGCCAGCAGTTACAACCCCCGGGGGGGGTTGGATACGCAGTATTTT.

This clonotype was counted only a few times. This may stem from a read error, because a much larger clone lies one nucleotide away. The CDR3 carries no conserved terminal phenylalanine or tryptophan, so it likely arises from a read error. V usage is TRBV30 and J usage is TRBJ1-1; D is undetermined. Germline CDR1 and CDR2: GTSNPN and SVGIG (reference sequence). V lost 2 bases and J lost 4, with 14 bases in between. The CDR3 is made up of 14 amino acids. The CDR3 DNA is TGTGCCTGGAGTCCCTCGACGGTTTCCACTGAAGCTTTCCTT. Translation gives CAWSPSTVSTEAFL.

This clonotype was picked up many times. This CDR3 reads CASSLGDRINEQFF. For the CDR3, the DNA is TGTGCCAGCAGTTTAGGGGACAGAATCAATGAGCAGTTCTTC. The chain joins TRBV27 to TRBJ2-1; 7 bases line up with TRBD1. The CDR3 spans 14 residues. CDR1 and CDR2 (germline): MNHEY, SMNVEV (reference sequence). Trimming cost V 2 bases and J 6 bases; bases outside gene matches: 4.

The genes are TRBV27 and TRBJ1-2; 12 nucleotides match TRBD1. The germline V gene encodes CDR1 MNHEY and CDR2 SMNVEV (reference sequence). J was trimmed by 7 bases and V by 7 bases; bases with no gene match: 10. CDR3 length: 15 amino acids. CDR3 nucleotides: TGTGCCAGCAAAAGTTATGGGACAGGGGGCGTTGGCTACACCTTC. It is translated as CASKSYGTGGVGYTF.

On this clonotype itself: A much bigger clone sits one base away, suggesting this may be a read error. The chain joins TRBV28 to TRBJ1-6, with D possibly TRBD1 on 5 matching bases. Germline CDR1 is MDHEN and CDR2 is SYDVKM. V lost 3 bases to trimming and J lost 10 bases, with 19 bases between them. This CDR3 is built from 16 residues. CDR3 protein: CASSLPRRGSLSPLHF. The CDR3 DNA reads TGTGCCAGCAGTTTGCCCAGGCGGGGGAGTCTCTCACCCCTCCACTTT.

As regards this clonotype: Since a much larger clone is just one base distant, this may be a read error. The CDR3, as DNA: TGCGCCAGCAGCTTGACAGGGTTAGGGAATGAGCAGTTCTTC. It translates to CASSLTGLGNEQFF. The genes are TRBV5-1 and TRBJ2-1, with TRBD1 as a possible D gene (6 bases). V shed 1 base and J shed 7 bases, with 12 bases lying between them. CDR1 is SGHRS and CDR2 is YFSETQ in the germline V gene. The CDR3 loop spans 14 amino acids.

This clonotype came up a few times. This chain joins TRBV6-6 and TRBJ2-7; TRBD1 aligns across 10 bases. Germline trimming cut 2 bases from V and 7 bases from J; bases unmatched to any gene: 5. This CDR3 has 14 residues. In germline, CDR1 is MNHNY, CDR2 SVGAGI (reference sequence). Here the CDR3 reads CASSYRTGGWEQYF. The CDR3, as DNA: TGTGCCAGCAGTTACAGGACAGGGGGGTGGGAGCAGTACTTC.